This TCR beta chain is drawn from a study of blood T cells in healthy people across ages. V lost 2 bases and J lost 2, with 13 bases in between. The CDR3 extends over 15 amino acids. Germline-derived CDR1 and CDR2 are MGHRA and YSYEKL. Together with a sample-barcoded 5' primer, a J-beta primer mix was included in a second PCR lasting about 6 to 11 cycles. TCRdb processed the 5' RACE reads anew with MiXCR; each CDR3 protein has one entry. The sample gives about 940,000 distinct CDR3 sequences, roughly 48% of which show up once; under 15% is in the top ten. The rearrangement joins TRBV4-1 to TRBJ2-7; D not resolved. The sample comprised blood. This receptor was identified in a man aged 25-45 years in good health. DNA of the CDR3: TGCGCCAGCAGCCAATCCCAAAACGCTCCCTACGAGCAGTACTTC. Its translation is CASSQSQNAPYEQYF.